A selection of T cell receptor beta chains follows, all from one sample in a study of T-cell memory formation after mild COVID-19. MiXCR, run by TCRdb on the 5' RACE reads, gives a single entry per CDR3 protein. The data contain tens of thousands of distinct CDR3 sequences, more than 10% of them singletons. Sequencing used PBMCs or a T cell subset sorted from them (not recorded which). The receptors were sampled from an adult woman who had mild COVID-19 (a few samples of this study predate the infection). Cell type and time point are not known. Both conserved end residues are part of each CDR3. Fields, in order: clone size, D gene, J gene, V gene, CDR3 DNA, CDR3 protein. D genes are given only for firm matches. The size entry is marked missing in some rows and otherwise reads once, few, many or a size class.

clone_size: -
d_call: -
j_call: TRBJ2-7
v_call: TRBV29-1
cdr3_nt: TGCAGCGTAAGGTCGGCCAGTTCCTACGAGCAGTACTTC
cdr3_aa: CSVRSASSYEQYF

clone_size: few
d_call: -
j_call: TRBJ1-6
v_call: TRBV3-1
cdr3_nt: TGTGCCAGCAGCCAAGGACGGGGTCATTCACCCCTCCACTTT
cdr3_aa: CASSQGRGHSPLHF

clone_size: -
d_call: TRBD1
j_call: TRBJ2-5
v_call: TRBV7-9
cdr3_nt: TGTGCCAGCAGCCCCCCGGGACAGGGGGAAGAGACCCAGTACTTC
cdr3_aa: CASSPPGQGEETQYF

clone_size: -
d_call: -
j_call: TRBJ1-1
v_call: TRBV29-1
cdr3_nt: TGCAGCGTTCCGGGGGGGCCTGAAGCTTTCTTT
cdr3_aa: CSVPGGPEAFF

clone_size: -
d_call: -
j_call: TRBJ2-1
v_call: TRBV18
cdr3_nt: TGTGCCAGCTCACCAACCACTGCAGCCTACAATGAGCAGTTCTTC
cdr3_aa: CASSPTTAAYNEQFF

clone_size: -
d_call: -
j_call: TRBJ1-2
v_call: TRBV25-1
cdr3_nt: TGTGCCAGCAGTGAACCGGGGGAGACGAGTGGCTACACCTTC
cdr3_aa: CASSEPGETSGYTF

clone_size: -
d_call: TRBD2
j_call: TRBJ2-1
v_call: TRBV7-9
cdr3_nt: TGTGCCAGCAGCCCGCGACTAGCGGGGGGAAATGAGCAGTTCTTC
cdr3_aa: CASSPRLAGGNEQFF

clone_size: -
d_call: -
j_call: TRBJ1-5
v_call: TRBV6-5
cdr3_nt: TGTGCCAGCAGTTACGGCGGCATGGATCAGCCCCAGCATTTT
cdr3_aa: CASSYGGMDQPQHF

clone_size: few
d_call: -
j_call: TRBJ2-2
v_call: TRBV5-1
cdr3_nt: TGCGCCAGCGGGTTGGACGGGAACACCGGGGAGCTGTTTTTT
cdr3_aa: CASGLDGNTGELFF

clone_size: -
d_call: -
j_call: TRBJ2-3
v_call: TRBV5-5
cdr3_nt: TGTGCCAGCAGCTTCCCGCAGGGGGGGCCCGAAGATACGCAGTATTTT
cdr3_aa: CASSFPQGGPEDTQYF

clone_size: -
d_call: TRBD1
j_call: TRBJ2-7
v_call: TRBV12-3/TRBV12-4
cdr3_nt: TGTGCCAGCAGTGCCACAGGGGCCGAGCAGTACTTC
cdr3_aa: CASSATGAEQYF

clone_size: few
d_call: -
j_call: TRBJ2-1
v_call: TRBV7-8
cdr3_nt: TGTGCCAGCAGCTCTACTGACAGGATTAACAATGAGCAGTTCTTC
cdr3_aa: CASSSTDRINNEQFF

clone_size: few
d_call: -
j_call: TRBJ1-1
v_call: TRBV20-1
cdr3_nt: TGCAGCCCCCCCAGGGACACTGAAGCTTTCTTT
cdr3_aa: CSPPRDTEAFF

clone_size: few
d_call: -
j_call: TRBJ1-2
v_call: TRBV7-9
cdr3_nt: TGTGCCAGCAGCTCAGGGACCATATCAGTAGGCGTAGGCTACACCTTC
cdr3_aa: CASSSGTISVGVGYTF

clone_size: many
d_call: TRBD2
j_call: TRBJ2-1
v_call: TRBV5-1
cdr3_nt: TGCGCCAGCAGCCCGACTAGCGGGTCATACAATGAGCAGTTCTTC
cdr3_aa: CASSPTSGSYNEQFF

clone_size: -
d_call: TRBD1
j_call: TRBJ2-2
v_call: TRBV12-3/TRBV12-4
cdr3_nt: TGTGCCAGCAGTGCCCCAAGGACAGGGAATCGTAACACCGGTGAGCTGTTTTTT
cdr3_aa: CASSAPRTGNRNTGELFF

clone_size: -
d_call: -
j_call: TRBJ2-5
v_call: TRBV2
cdr3_nt: TGTGCCAGCAGTGAAGGCGCGGGGGCTGCTTGGGAGACCCAGTACTTC
cdr3_aa: CASSEGAGAAWETQYF

clone_size: -
d_call: TRBD2
j_call: TRBJ2-3
v_call: TRBV20-1
cdr3_nt: TGCAGCGCTAGGGGGTTAGCGGGAGGGCTGGATACGCAGTATTTT
cdr3_aa: CSARGLAGGLDTQYF

clone_size: -
d_call: -
j_call: TRBJ2-5
v_call: TRBV7-9
cdr3_nt: TGTGCCAGCAGCTATATTTCAGAGACCCAGTACTTC
cdr3_aa: CASSYISETQYF

clone_size: few
d_call: -
j_call: TRBJ1-5
v_call: TRBV4-1
cdr3_nt: TGCGCCAGCAGCCGGACAGATGGAGGGGGTCAGCCCCAGCATTTT
cdr3_aa: CASSRTDGGGQPQHF